These 12 T cell receptor beta chains share one sample of origin, sequenced in a study of cytomegalovirus exposure and HLA in healthy donors. 13 Jbeta primers and 60 Vbeta primers were used for the PCR. The assay was immunoSEQ multiplex PCR, and TCRdb's table has in-frame clones only and misses some. This table holds under 200,000 clones. Material for sequencing was PBMCs. The receptors were sampled from a man in his thirties or forties in good health and CMV-seronegative.

The chain uses TRBV7-9 and TRBJ2-3, with a tentative D call TRBD1 (6 bases). The CDR3 consists of 15 residues. Germline CDR1 and CDR2: SEHNR and FQNEAQ (reference sequence). V was cut by 0 bases and J by 2 bases, with 9 bases left in between. The chain's CDR3 is CASSLAGALTDTQYF. CDR3 DNA: TGTGCCAGCAGCTTAGCGGGGGCCCTCACAGATACGCAGTATTTT.

V and J are TRBV11-3 and TRBJ1-1, with a possible D match to TRBD1 (5 bases). V dropped 5 bases and J dropped 0 bases, with 13 bases sitting between them. The CDR3 totals 15 residues. Germline CDR1 and CDR2: SGHNT and YENEEA. CDR3 in DNA: TGTGCCAGCAGCCTGTCCGGGACTTTGAACACTGAAGCTTTCTTT. It is translated as CASSLSGTLNTEAFF.

V and J are TRBV29-1 and TRBJ1-3; D remains ambiguous. The CDR3 sequence is 16 residues long. V was clipped by 5 bases and J by 0 bases, with 17 bases between them. Germline CDR1 SQVTM, CDR2 ANQGSEA. CDR3 in amino acids: CSVRGLQTNSGNTIYF. In nucleotides, the CDR3 is TGCAGCGTTAGAGGGTTGCAGACGAACTCTGGAAACACCATATATTTT.

This chain joins TRBV27 and TRBJ1-2, with D perhaps matching TRBD1 (5 bases). The V and J ends lost 4 bases and 7 bases respectively, with 13 bases between them. CDR1 is MNHEY, CDR2 SMNVEV, per germline (reference sequence). This CDR3 contains 13 residues. CDR3 amino acids: CASSSNTGAGYTF. The CDR3 DNA reads as TGTGCCAGCAGTTCAAATACAGGAGCTGGCTACACCTTC.

The chain is built from TRBV5-7 and TRBJ1-5; TRBD1 matches at 7 bases. TRBV5-7 qualifies as an ORF whose function is uncertain. CDR3 length equals 18 residues. J lost 4 bases, V lost 1 base, and 14 bases had no gene match. The CDR3 sequence: CASSLTGVPPRLNQPQHF. CDR3 DNA sequence: TGTGCCAGCAGCTTGACAGGGGTCCCCCCGAGGCTTAATCAGCCCCAGCATTTT.

The chain carries TRBV7-9 and TRBJ2-7; 9 bases match TRBD1. The CDR3 has 15 amino acids. J gave up 2 bases and V 5 bases, and 7 bases lay outside the gene matches. The germline CDR1 and CDR2 sequences are SEHNR and FQNEAQ (reference sequence). The CDR3 sequence: CASSARQGDPYEQYF. In nucleotides, the CDR3 is TGTGCCAGCAGCGCCCGACAGGGGGACCCCTACGAGCAGTACTTC.

V and J are TRBV5-1 and TRBJ1-1, with 7 nucleotides matching TRBD1. This CDR3 has 15 amino acids. The germline CDR1 and CDR2 sequences are SGHRS and YFSETQ. V shed 1 base, J shed 1 base, and the junction held 4 bases outside the gene matches. The CDR3 region has the DNA TGCGCCAGCAGCTTGTTGGCAGGGGGGAACACTGAAGCTTTCTTT. It yields the protein CASSLLAGGNTEAFF. Full variable domain (missing parts from reference TRBV5-1 and TRBJ1-1): KAGVTQTPRYLIKTRGQQVTLSCSPISGHRSVSWYQQTPGQGLQFLFEYFSETQRNKGNFPGRFSGRQFSNSRSEMNVSTLELGDSALYLCASSLLAGGNTEAFFGQGTRLTVV.

The DNA of the CDR3 is TGTGCCAGCAGCCATGCCCCGGGACAGGGGGTCTCATGGGAAAGTAGCACAGATACGCAGTATTTT. It encodes CASSHAPGQGVSWESSTDTQYF. V is TRBV4-2 and J is TRBJ2-3; TRBD1 matches at 11 bases. Trimming took 3 bases from V and 0 from J; bases not matched to a gene: 20. The CDR3 consists of 22 residues. Per germline, CDR1 LGHNA and CDR2 YNFKEQ.

The chain employs TRBV7-9 and TRBJ2-7; weak D call: TRBD2 (5 bases). This CDR3 spans 12 amino acids. Germline assignment: CDR1 SEHNR and CDR2 FQNEAQ (reference sequence). V was shortened by 7 bases and J by 6 bases, with 13 bases between the two germline ends. CDR3 protein: CASTIGEFEQYF. In DNA, the CDR3 is TGTGCCAGCACCATCGGGGAGTTCGAGCAGTACTTC. Filled out from reference TRBV7-9 and TRBJ2-7, the complete variable domain reads DTGVSQNPRHKITKRGQNVTFRCDPISEHNRLYWYRQTLGQGPEFLTYFQNEAQLEKSRLLSDRFSAERPKGSFSTLEIQRTEQGDSAMYLCASTIGEFEQYFGPGTRLTVT.

The rearrangement joins TRBV29-1 to TRBJ1-2, with a possible D match to TRBD1 (6 bases). Germline V gives CDR1 SQVTM, CDR2 ANQGSEA. The CDR3 loop spans 13 amino acids. Deletions cut 7 bases from V and 3 bases from J, with 15 bases between. This CDR3 reads CSAGGGHDYGYTF. In nucleotides, the CDR3 is TGCAGCGCCGGGGGGGGGCATGACTATGGCTACACCTTC.

The chain uses TRBV5-6 and TRBJ2-1; 7 bases agree with TRBD2. The CDR3 runs to 17 residues. V was clipped by 4 bases and J by 0 bases; unmatched bases: 10. The V gene's germline CDR1 is SGHDT and CDR2 YYEEEE. The CDR3 DNA reads TGTGCCAGCAGCCGGGGGGTCCGGCCCAGCTCCTACAATGAGCAGTTCTTC. This translates into CASSRGVRPSSYNEQFF.

CDR3 sequence: CASSQLRWREGYTDTQYF. CDR3 sequence (DNA): TGTGCCAGCAGCCAGCTTCGTTGGCGGGAGGGGTACACAGATACGCAGTATTTT. V and J are TRBV4-2 and TRBJ2-3; 9 nucleotides match TRBD2. Germline CDR1 reads LGHNA; CDR2 reads YNFKEQ. The CDR3 has 18 amino acids. Losses at the gene ends were 3 bases for V and 2 bases for J; bases not matched to a gene: 12.